These 27 T cell receptor beta chains were sequenced from one sample in a study of T cells in Graves' hyperthyroidism and ophthalmopathy. Using RNA transcripts as the source, TCR beta CDR3 regions were amplified. Researchers ran a first-round RT-PCR on the TCR CDR3 using the HTBI primer set. TCRdb reanalysed the multiplex PCR reads using MiXCR and keeps one entry per CDR3 protein. This table has over 350,000 distinct CDR3 sequences, 11% to 15% appearing once. Sequenced sample: blood. These receptors all come from a man aged 45-65 years with Graves' ophthalmopathy.

The chain uses TRBV9 and TRBJ1-2; D is uncertain. The CDR3 has 13 residues. Germline V gene sequence: CDR1 SGDLS, CDR2 YYNGEE. Trimming pared 0 bases from V and 4 bases from J, leaving 7 bases between. CDR3 in amino acids: CASSVDQVYGYTF. The CDR3 region has the DNA TGTGCCAGCAGCGTAGACCAGGTCTATGGCTACACCTTC.

At least ten counts were recorded for this clonotype. This sequence joins TRBV20-1 and TRBJ2-7, with a tentative D call TRBD2 (6 bases). Looked up from germline, CDR1 is DFQATT and CDR2 is SNEGSKA (reference sequence). The CDR3 runs 14 residues. Trimming pared 6 bases from V and 5 bases from J, leaving 20 bases between. CDR3 sequence reads: CSAGASGRGNEQYF. DNA for the CDR3: TGCAGTGCCGGGGCCAGTGGGCGGGGAAACGAGCAGTACTTC.

This clonotype was picked up many times. The chain couples TRBV2 to TRBJ2-1; TRBD2 matches at 9 bases. Looked up from germline, CDR1 is SNHLY and CDR2 is FYNNEI. J was trimmed by 5 bases and V by 6 bases; bases with no gene match: 14. CDR3 length: 17 residues. This chain's CDR3 is CASRKQLAGAGDNEQFF. Written as DNA, the CDR3 is TGTGCCAGCAGGAAGCAATTAGCGGGAGCGGGGGACAATGAGCAGTTCTTC.

This clonotype showed up just a few times. The rearrangement uses TRBV20-1 and TRBJ1-5, with D possibly matching TRBD1 (5 bases). The CDR3 has 14 amino acids. V was clipped by 6 bases and J by 0 bases, with 12 bases between them. Germline V gives CDR1 DFQATT, CDR2 SNEGSKA (reference sequence). CDR3 residues: CSAVRGDSNQPQHF. In DNA form, the CDR3 reads TGCAGTGCGGTTCGGGGGGATAGCAATCAGCCCCAGCATTTT.

The chain employs TRBV27 and TRBJ1-2; D uncertain. This CDR3 is built from 15 residues. CDR1 is MNHEY and CDR2 is SMNVEV in the germline V gene (reference sequence). V was shortened by 2 bases and J by 4 bases, with 14 bases between the two germline ends. The CDR3 coding sequence is TGTGCCAGCAGTTTAGGCGGAGAACGGATCTATGGCTACACCTTC. Translation: CASSLGGERIYGYTF.

This clonotype was found many times. The J gene is TRBJ1-2, the V gene TRBV5-1; D call uncertain. Germline V gene sequence: CDR1 SGHRS, CDR2 YFSETQ. This CDR3 contains 13 residues. The ends were cut back, 4 bases at V and 0 bases at J, with 7 bases in the middle. In nucleotides, the CDR3 is TGCGCCAGCAGCATCGACGCTAACTATGGCTACACCTTC. This encodes CASSIDANYGYTF.

Many counts were recorded for this clonotype. The chain joins TRBV29-1 to TRBJ2-1; 14 positions match TRBD2. The germline CDR1 and CDR2 sequences are SQVTM and ANQGSEA. The J segment lost 10 bases and the V segment lost 2 bases, leaving 10 bases of the junction unmatched. The CDR3 is made up of 16 amino acids. CDR3 amino acids: CSVEKGGLAGEWEQFF. Here the CDR3 DNA reads TGCAGCGTTGAAAAGGGGGGACTAGCGGGAGAATGGGAGCAGTTCTTC.

This clonotype was picked up many times. J is TRBJ2-7 and V is TRBV14, with TRBD1 matching 9 bases. The germline gives CDR1 SGHDN, CDR2 FVKESK. The trim removed 0 bases at V and 0 bases at J, leaving 3 bases unmatched. CDR3 length equals 16 residues. This CDR3 reads CASSQETGQGSYEQYF. In DNA form, the CDR3 reads TGTGCCAGCAGCCAAGAGACGGGACAGGGCTCCTACGAGCAGTACTTC.

This clonotype has only a few counts. This chain connects TRBV10-3 to TRBJ2-7; no clear D gene. V lost 4 bases and J 1 base, leaving 14 bases between the germline ends. Germline loops: CDR1 ENHRY, CDR2 SYGVKD. This CDR3 is 15 amino acids long. The CDR3 DNA is TGTGCCATCAGTGGGAGAGGCCAGCCTTCCTACGAGCAGTACTTC. Its protein product is CAISGRGQPSYEQYF.

This clonotype came up many times. This chain uses TRBV6-1 with TRBJ2-3, with D maybe TRBD2 (5 bases). Trimming pared 4 bases from V and 2 bases from J, leaving 7 bases between. The CDR3 consists of 13 residues. Germline-derived CDR1 and CDR2 are MNHNS and SASEGT. The CDR3 is CASSARDTDTQYF. In DNA form, the CDR3 reads TGTGCCAGCAGTGCCCGGGACACAGATACGCAGTATTTT.

The V call is TRBV4-1, the J call TRBJ1-2; D is perhaps TRBD1 (5 bases). CDR3 length equals 15 residues. Looked up from germline, CDR1 is MGHRA and CDR2 is YSYEKL. Trimming cost V 0 bases and J 8 bases, with 16 bases left between them. CDR3 in DNA: TGCGCCAGCAGCCAAGATTTGGGGGAGAGGTGGGGCTACACCTTC. Amino acids: CASSQDLGERWGYTF.

This clonotype was found many times. The chain has TRBV12-3 or TRBV12-4 and TRBJ2-1; D ambiguous. Between the trimmed V and J ends, which lost 5 bases and 6 bases, there was a span of 8 bases. The CDR3 consists of 12 residues. CDR3 nucleotides: TGTGCCAGCAGTCCCGCTGTCAATGAGCAGTTCTTC. It encodes CASSPAVNEQFF.

The chain uses TRBV20-1 and TRBJ1-2; no firm D call. CDR3 length: 12 amino acids. Germline V gene data show CDR1 as DFQATT and CDR2 as SNEGSKA (reference sequence). The DNA for the CDR3 is TGCAGGGTGGTTGAAGGAAACTATGGCTACACCTTC. Translating gives CRVVEGNYGYTF.

Ten or more counts support this clonotype. The chain carries TRBV29-1 and TRBJ2-6; the D is unclear. The germline V gene has CDR1 SQVTM and CDR2 ANQGSEA. The CDR3 has 16 amino acids. V was cut by 0 bases and J by 0 bases, with 9 bases left in between. The CDR3 loop reads CSVEDVRISGANVLTF. The CDR3 region has the DNA TGCAGCGTTGAAGATGTCCGGATCTCTGGGGCCAACGTCCTGACTTTC.

In this sample, this clonotype turned up many times. This chain links TRBV5-1 with TRBJ2-3; perhaps TRBD2 as D (5 bases). The germline V gene encodes CDR1 SGHRS and CDR2 YFSETQ. Trimming removed 2 bases from V and 6 bases from J, with 7 bases in between. The CDR3 contains 12 residues. CDR3 nucleotides: TGCGCCAGCAGCTTTGGGGAGGATACGCAGTATTTT. Its translation is CASSFGEDTQYF.

This clonotype was counted at least ten times. The chain carries TRBV7-9 and TRBJ2-7; D remains ambiguous. The length of the CDR3 is 12 residues. With 4 bases removed from V and 7 bases from J, the gap between germline ends came to 11 bases. Germline lookup yields CDR1 SEHNR and CDR2 FQNEAQ (reference sequence). Here the CDR3 reads CASSSGPPEQYF. CDR3 coding DNA: TGTGCCAGCAGCTCTGGCCCCCCGGAGCAGTACTTC.

There are a few counts of this clonotype. V and J are TRBV27 and TRBJ2-7, with 10 bases that match TRBD1. V shed 6 bases and J 6 bases; nucleotides not matched to a gene: 8. CDR1 and CDR2 (germline): MNHEY, SMNVEV (reference sequence). The CDR3 loop spans 14 amino acids. CDR3 sequence: CASSLDRGHGEQYF. The CDR3 region has the DNA TGTGCCAGCAGCCTCGACAGGGGGCACGGCGAGCAGTACTTC.

This clonotype has only a few counts. The chain carries TRBV5-6 and TRBJ2-5; 7 bases line up with TRBD2. There are 14 residues in the CDR3. V gave up 5 bases and J gave up 4 bases; unmatched junction bases: 8. Germline-derived CDR1 and CDR2 are SGHDT and YYEEEE. The CDR3, as DNA: TGTGCCAGCAGGCGCAGCGGGGAGGGAGAGACCCAGTACTTC. Residues: CASRRSGEGETQYF.

This clonotype showed up many times. This chain connects TRBV2 to TRBJ2-3; TRBD1 aligns across 8 bases. CDR3 length: 14 amino acids. Germline CDR1 SNHLY, CDR2 FYNNEI. Trimming took 7 bases from V and 11 from J; bases not matched to a gene: 14. CDR3 DNA sequence: TGTGCCAGCACTGAGAGGGGGGACAGGAATGAGCAGTATTTT. Translation: CASTERGDRNEQYF.

This clonotype was observed many times. The chain joins TRBV27 to TRBJ2-7; TRBD1 aligns across 9 bases. Germline CDR1 reads MNHEY; CDR2 reads SMNVEV (reference sequence). This CDR3 region has 17 residues. Losses at the gene ends were 2 bases for V and 2 bases for J; bases not matched to a gene: 10. CDR3 sequence reads: CASSLGTGPSGPYEQYF. The DNA for the CDR3 is TGTGCCAGCAGTTTAGGGACAGGGCCTAGCGGCCCCTACGAGCAGTACTTC.

The sample holds many counts of this clonotype. This chain uses TRBV20-1 with TRBJ1-5; D gene unclear. The CDR3 consists of 16 residues. Per the germline V gene, CDR1 is DFQATT and CDR2 is SNEGSKA (reference sequence). Trimming removed 3 bases from V and 1 base from J, with 16 bases in between. CDR3: CSARLPNFRSNQPQHF. CDR3 sequence (DNA): TGCAGTGCTAGGTTGCCTAACTTCCGAAGCAATCAGCCCCAGCATTTT.

This clonotype was found a few times. This chain's CDR3 is CASSTDSSGANVLTF. The CDR3 DNA reads TGTGCCAGCAGTACAGACAGCTCTGGGGCCAACGTCCTGACTTTC. The V gene is TRBV28, the J gene TRBJ2-6; tentatively, D is TRBD1 (5 bases). The germline V gene encodes CDR1 MDHEN and CDR2 SYDVKM. This CDR3 spans 15 amino acids. The ends were cut back, 5 bases at V and 0 bases at J, with 8 bases in the middle.

This clonotype was counted a few times. This rearrangement joins TRBV12-3 or TRBV12-4 to TRBJ1-6; 9 positions agree with TRBD1. CDR3 size: 15 residues. The V gene end was trimmed by 10 bases and the J gene end by 6 bases; junction bases not matched to a gene: 10. The CDR3 spells CATQNPGQGNSPLHF. The DNA for the CDR3 is TGTGCCACCCAAAACCCGGGACAGGGTAATTCACCCCTCCACTTT.

To note about this clonotype: The junction differs from germline at one of its ends, possibly a read error. This chain joins TRBV12-3 or TRBV12-4 and TRBJ2-4; D unclear. CDR3 length equals 14 residues. Here the CDR3 reads CASRPRVAKDIQYF. CDR3 nucleotide sequence: TGTGCCAGCAGGCCAAGGGTGGCCAAAGACATTCAGTACTTC.

This clonotype turned up a few times. The genes are TRBV6-1 and TRBJ1-2; the D gene is possibly TRBD1 (5 bases). The ends were cut back, 7 bases at V and 8 bases at J, with 8 bases in the middle. Germline V gene lookup returns CDR1 MNHNS and CDR2 SASEGT. The CDR3 contains 10 residues. CDR3 in amino acids: CASIGDGYTF. CDR3 DNA sequence: TGTGCCAGCATCGGGGACGGCTACACCTTC.

The chain employs TRBV30 and TRBJ2-1, with D possibly being TRBD2 (5 bases). The CDR3 runs 15 residues. From germline, CDR1 is GTSNPN and CDR2 SVGIG (reference sequence). The V gene lost 4 bases and the J gene lost 0 bases, with 13 bases spanning the gap. CDR3 amino acids: CAWTGPRGSYNEQFF. Here the CDR3 DNA reads TGTGCCTGGACCGGCCCACGGGGCTCCTACAATGAGCAGTTCTTC.

This clonotype was recorded many times. The CDR3 spells CASHTAKNIQYF. In DNA form, the CDR3 reads TGTGCCAGCCATACCGCCAAAAACATTCAGTACTTC. The rearrangement uses TRBV2 and TRBJ2-4; D ambiguous. The CDR3 covers 12 residues. Trimming cost V 8 bases and J 1 base, with 6 bases left between them. Germline lookup yields CDR1 SNHLY and CDR2 FYNNEI.